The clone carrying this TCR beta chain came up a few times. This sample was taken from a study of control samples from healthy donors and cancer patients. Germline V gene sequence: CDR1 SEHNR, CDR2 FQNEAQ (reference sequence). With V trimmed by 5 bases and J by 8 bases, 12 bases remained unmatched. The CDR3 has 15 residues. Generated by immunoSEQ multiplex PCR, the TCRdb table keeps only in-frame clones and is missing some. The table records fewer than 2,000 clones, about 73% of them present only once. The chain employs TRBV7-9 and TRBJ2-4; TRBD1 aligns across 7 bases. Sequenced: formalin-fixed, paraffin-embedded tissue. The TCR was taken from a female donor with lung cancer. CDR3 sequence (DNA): TGTGCCAGCAGCAACCGACGGCTAGGGACAGACATTCAGTACTTC. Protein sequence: CASSNRRLGTDIQYF.